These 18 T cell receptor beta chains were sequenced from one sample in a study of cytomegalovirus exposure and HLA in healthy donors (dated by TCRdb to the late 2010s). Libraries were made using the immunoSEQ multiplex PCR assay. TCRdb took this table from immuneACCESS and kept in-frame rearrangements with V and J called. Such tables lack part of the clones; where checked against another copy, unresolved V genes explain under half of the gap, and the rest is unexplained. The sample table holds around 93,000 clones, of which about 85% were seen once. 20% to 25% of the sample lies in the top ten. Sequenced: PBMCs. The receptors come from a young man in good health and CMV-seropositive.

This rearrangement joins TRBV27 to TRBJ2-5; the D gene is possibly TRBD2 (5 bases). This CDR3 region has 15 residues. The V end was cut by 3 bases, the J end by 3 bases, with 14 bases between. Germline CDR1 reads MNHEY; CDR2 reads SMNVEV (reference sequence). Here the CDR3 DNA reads TGTGCCAGCAGTTTCGCGGGCGGCCCAGAAGAGACCCAGTACTTC. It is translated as CASSFAGGPEETQYF.

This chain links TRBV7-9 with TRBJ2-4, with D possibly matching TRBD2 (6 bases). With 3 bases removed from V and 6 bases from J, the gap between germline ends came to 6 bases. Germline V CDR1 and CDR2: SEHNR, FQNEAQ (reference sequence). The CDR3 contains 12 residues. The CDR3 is CASSLGGNIQYF. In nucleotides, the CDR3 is TGTGCCAGCAGCTTGGGAGGAAACATTCAGTACTTC.

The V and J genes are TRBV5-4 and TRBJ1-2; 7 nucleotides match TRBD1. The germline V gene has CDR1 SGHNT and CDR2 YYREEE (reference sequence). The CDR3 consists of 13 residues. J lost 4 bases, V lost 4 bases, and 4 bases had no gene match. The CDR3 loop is CASSPGTVYGYTF. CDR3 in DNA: TGTGCCAGCAGCCCGGGGACAGTCTATGGCTACACCTTC.

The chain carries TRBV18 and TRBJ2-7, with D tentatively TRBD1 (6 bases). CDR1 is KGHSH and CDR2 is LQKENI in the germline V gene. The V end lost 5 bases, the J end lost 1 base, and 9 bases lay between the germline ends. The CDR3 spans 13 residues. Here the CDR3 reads CASSAGQSYEQYV. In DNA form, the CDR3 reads TGTGCCAGCTCAGCAGGACAGTCCTACGAGCAGTACGTC.

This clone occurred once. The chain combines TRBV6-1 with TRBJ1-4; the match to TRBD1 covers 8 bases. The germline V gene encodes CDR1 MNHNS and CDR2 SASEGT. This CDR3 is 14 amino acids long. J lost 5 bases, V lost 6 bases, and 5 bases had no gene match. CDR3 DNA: TGTGCCAGCAGCTTGGGGACAGGAAATGAAAAACTGTTTTTT. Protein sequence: CASSLGTGNEKLFF.

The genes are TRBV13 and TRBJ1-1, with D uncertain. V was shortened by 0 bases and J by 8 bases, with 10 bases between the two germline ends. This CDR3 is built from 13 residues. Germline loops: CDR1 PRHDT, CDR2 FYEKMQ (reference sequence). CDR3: CASSLGLRGEAFF. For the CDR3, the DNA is TGTGCCAGCAGCTTAGGCCTAAGAGGGGAAGCTTTCTTT.

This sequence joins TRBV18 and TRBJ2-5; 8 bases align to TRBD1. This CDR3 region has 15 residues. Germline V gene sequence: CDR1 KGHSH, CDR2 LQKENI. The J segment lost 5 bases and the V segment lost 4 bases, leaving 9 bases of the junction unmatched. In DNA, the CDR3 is TGTGCCAGCTCACAAACCGGGACAGGCGGCGAGACCCAGTACTTC. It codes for CASSQTGTGGETQYF.

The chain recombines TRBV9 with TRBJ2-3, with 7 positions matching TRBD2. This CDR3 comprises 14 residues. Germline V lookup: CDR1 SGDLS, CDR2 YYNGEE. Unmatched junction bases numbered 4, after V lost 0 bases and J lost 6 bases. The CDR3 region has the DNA TGTGCCAGCAGCGTAGAGGGAGGGCGTGATACGCAGTATTTT. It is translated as CASSVEGGRDTQYF.

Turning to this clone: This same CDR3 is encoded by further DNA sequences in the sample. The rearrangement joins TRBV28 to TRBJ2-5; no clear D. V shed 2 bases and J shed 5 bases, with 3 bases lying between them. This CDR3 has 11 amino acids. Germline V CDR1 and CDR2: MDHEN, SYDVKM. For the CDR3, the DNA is TGTGCCAGCAGTTTACAGGAGACCCAGTACTTC. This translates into CASSLQETQYF.

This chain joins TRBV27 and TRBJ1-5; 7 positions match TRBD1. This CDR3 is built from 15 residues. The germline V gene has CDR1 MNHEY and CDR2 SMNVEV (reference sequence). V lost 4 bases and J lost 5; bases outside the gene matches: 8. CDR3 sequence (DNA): TGTGCCAGCAGTTCTCTACAGGGGTATGATCAGCCCCAGCATTTT. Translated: CASSSLQGYDQPQHF.

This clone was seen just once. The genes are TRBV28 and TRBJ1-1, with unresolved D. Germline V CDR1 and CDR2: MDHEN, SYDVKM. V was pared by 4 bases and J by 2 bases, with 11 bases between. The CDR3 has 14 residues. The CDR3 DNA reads TGTGCCAGCAGTTCCCCAGGTCGAAACACTGAAGCTTTCTTT. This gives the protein CASSSPGRNTEAFF. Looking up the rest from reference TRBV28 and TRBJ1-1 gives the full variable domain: DVKVTQSSRYLVKRTGEKVFLECVQDMDHENMFWYRQDPGLGLRLIYFSYDVKMKEKGDIPEGYSVSREKKERFSLILESASTNQTSMYLCASSSPGRNTEAFFGQGTRLTVV.

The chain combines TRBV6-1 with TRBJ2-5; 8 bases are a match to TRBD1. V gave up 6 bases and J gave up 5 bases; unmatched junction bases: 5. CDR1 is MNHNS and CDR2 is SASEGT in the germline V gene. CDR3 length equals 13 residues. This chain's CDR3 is CASRRTGFETQYF. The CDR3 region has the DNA TGTGCCAGCAGACGGACAGGGTTTGAGACCCAGTACTTC.

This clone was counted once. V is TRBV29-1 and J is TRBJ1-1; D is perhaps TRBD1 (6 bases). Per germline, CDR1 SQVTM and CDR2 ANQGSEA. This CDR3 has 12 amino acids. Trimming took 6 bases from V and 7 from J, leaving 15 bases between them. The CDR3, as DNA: TGCAGCGTCTCCTCAGGGGACCTTGAAGCTTTCTTT. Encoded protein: CSVSSGDLEAFF.

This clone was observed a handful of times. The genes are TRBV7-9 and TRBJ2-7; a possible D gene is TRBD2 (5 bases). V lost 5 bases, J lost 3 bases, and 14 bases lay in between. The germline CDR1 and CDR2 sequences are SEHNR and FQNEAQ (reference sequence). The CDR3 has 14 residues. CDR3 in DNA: TGTGCCAGCAGCGGTCCGATTAGCGTCTACGAGCAGTACTTC. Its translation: CASSGPISVYEQYF. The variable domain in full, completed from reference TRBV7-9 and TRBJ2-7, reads DTGVSQNPRHKITKRGQNVTFRCDPISEHNRLYWYRQTLGQGPEFLTYFQNEAQLEKSRLLSDRFSAERPKGSFSTLEIQRTEQGDSAMYLCASSGPISVYEQYFGPGTRLTVT.

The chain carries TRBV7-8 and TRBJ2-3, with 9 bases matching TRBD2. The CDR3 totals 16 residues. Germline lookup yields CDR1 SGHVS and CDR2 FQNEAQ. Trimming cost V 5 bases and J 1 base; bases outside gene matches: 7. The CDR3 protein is CASSRGLAEGTDTQYF. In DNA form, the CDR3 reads TGTGCCAGCAGCCGGGGACTAGCCGAGGGCACAGATACGCAGTATTTT.

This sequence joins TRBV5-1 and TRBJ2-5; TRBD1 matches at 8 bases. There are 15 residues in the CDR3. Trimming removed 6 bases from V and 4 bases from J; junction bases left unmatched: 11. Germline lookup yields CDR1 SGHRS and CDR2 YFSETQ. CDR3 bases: TGCGCCAGCATCCTAATGGGACAGGCGGGAGAGACCCAGTACTTC. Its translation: CASILMGQAGETQYF.

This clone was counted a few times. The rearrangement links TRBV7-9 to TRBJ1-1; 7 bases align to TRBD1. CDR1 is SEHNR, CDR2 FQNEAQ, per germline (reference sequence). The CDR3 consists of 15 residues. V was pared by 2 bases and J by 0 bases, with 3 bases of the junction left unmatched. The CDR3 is CASSLPGQMNTEAFF. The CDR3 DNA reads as TGTGCCAGCAGCTTACCGGGACAGATGAACACTGAAGCTTTCTTT.

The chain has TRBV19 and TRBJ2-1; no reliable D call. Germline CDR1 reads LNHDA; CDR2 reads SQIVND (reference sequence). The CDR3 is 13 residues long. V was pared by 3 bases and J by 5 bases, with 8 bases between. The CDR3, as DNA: TGTGCCAGTAGTATTGTACTCGACAATGAGCAGTTCTTC. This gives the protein CASSIVLDNEQFF.